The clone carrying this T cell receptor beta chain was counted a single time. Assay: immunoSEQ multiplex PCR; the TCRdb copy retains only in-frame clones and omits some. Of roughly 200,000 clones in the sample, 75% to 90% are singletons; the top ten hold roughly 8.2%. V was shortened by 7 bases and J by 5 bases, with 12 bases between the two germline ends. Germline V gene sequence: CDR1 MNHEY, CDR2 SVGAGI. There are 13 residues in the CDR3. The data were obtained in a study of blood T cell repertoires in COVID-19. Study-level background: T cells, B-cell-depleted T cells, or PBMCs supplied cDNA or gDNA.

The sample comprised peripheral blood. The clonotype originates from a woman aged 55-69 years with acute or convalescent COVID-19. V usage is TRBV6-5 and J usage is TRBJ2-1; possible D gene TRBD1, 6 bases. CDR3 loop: CASIWGRNNEQFF. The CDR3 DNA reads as TGTGCCAGCATTTGGGGGCGGAACAATGAGCAGTTCTTC.